Sequencing of this T cell receptor beta chain was carried out in a study of T cell repertoires in cytomegalovirus infection (dated by TCRdb to the late 2010s). Regarding the research as a whole: The HLA type of each donor mattered for the analysis, because public TCR beta signatures pointed to carriage of CMV infection along with the matching HLA type.

From a lookup of the germline V gene, CDR1 and CDR2 are MNHEY and SVGAGI. Spanning cysteine to phenylalanine, the CDR3 consists of 16 amino acids. Just the 48-base CDR3 DNA is kept, in frame starting at base 1. Trimming takes 2 bases off V and 5 bases off J; junction bases not matched to a gene: 1. Paper-wide results and their limitations: In the ex vivo response, HLA-C-restricted CMV-specific TCR beta clonotypes were dominant, and in two of eight donors the single most frequent clonotype came from this HLA-C-restricted group. In both this cohort and an independent roughly 330-donor cohort, the cumulative frequency of public TCR beta family members distinguished carriers of CMV infection plus the relevant HLA type.

The sequencing machine was an Illumina HiSeq 1500. The raw public data were reprocessed by TCRdb itself: fastp quality trimming at Q25, MiXCR clonotype calling, in-frame beta chains only. Every entry covers one CDR3 protein and lists the most common genes and DNA from its rows. This sample is represented by roughly 150,000 distinct CDR3 sequences; around 20% of them were singletons. The ten biggest clones cover 11% of the sample. As for this clonotype: Its recognized antigen is unknown. No much larger clone is present one base from it, and per-base qualities are unavailable.

Specimen: PBMCs. The TCR sequence derives from a human donor in good health (CMV status not recorded). Some clones in this sample may be carry-over from other donors' samples. The sequence is built from TRBV6-5 and TRBJ2-2, with TRBD2 matching 14 junction bases. The CDR3 amino acid sequence is: CASSYRTSGGTGELFF. The nucleotides are TGTGCCAGCAGTTACCGGACTAGCGGGGGGACCGGGGAGCTGTTTTTT.